These T cell receptor beta chains were read from a single sample in a study of T cell repertoires in cytomegalovirus infection. Their recognized antigens are unknown. TCRdb used MiXCR to reprocess the reads, holding one entry per CDR3 protein. Of fewer than 350,000 distinct CDR3 sequences in the sample, just under 30% are singletons; the top ten hold 20%. The sequencing used cultured PBMCs, collected from culture after CMV antigen stimulation. Receptors originate from a human donor in good health (CMV status not recorded). Some clones in this sample may be carry-over from other donors' samples. Each CDR3 is given with its conserved first and last residue. Each record gives: CDR3 protein, CDR3 DNA, J gene, clone size, D gene, V gene. A D gene is named only where the DNA matches it firmly. Only some rows state a clone size, as once, few, many or a class for expanded clones.

cdr3_aa: CASSPTPDSYEQYF
cdr3_nt: TGTGCCAGCAGCCCAACTCCGGACAGCTACGAGCAGTACTTC
j_call: TRBJ2-7
clone_size: NA
d_call: NA
v_call: TRBV7-3

cdr3_aa: CASSSPLQVGTQYF
cdr3_nt: TGTGCCAGCAGTTCCCCGCTACAGGTCGGGACCCAGTACTTC
j_call: TRBJ2-5
clone_size: few
d_call: NA
v_call: TRBV12-3/TRBV12-4

cdr3_aa: CASSPFGGTLISPYNEQFF
cdr3_nt: TGTGCCAGCAGCCCCTTTGGAGGGACCCTTATCTCCCCTTACAATGAGCAGTTCTTC
j_call: TRBJ2-1
clone_size: few
d_call: NA
v_call: TRBV7-3

cdr3_aa: CASSPFRENTEAFF
cdr3_nt: TGTGCCAGTAGTCCATTTCGGGAGAACACTGAAGCTTTCTTT
j_call: TRBJ1-1
clone_size: few
d_call: NA
v_call: TRBV19

cdr3_aa: CASSPSGGLVFVTQYF
cdr3_nt: TGTGCCAGCAGCCCTTCCGGGGGACTAGTATTCGTTACGCAGTATTTT
j_call: TRBJ2-3
clone_size: few
d_call: TRBD2
v_call: TRBV7-8

cdr3_aa: CASSGGYGYTF
cdr3_nt: TGTGCCAGCAGTGGCGGATATGGCTACACCTTC
j_call: TRBJ1-2
clone_size: few
d_call: NA
v_call: TRBV6-1

cdr3_aa: CASSPRTGGTEQYF
cdr3_nt: TGTGCCAGCAGTCCCCGGACAGGGGGGACCGAGCAGTACTTC
j_call: TRBJ2-7
clone_size: NA
d_call: TRBD1
v_call: TRBV28

cdr3_aa: CASSGGSPYKETQYF
cdr3_nt: TGTGCCAGCAGTGGGGGTAGCCCATACAAAGAGACCCAGTACTTC
j_call: TRBJ2-5
clone_size: NA
d_call: NA
v_call: TRBV6-1

cdr3_aa: CASSLALRTSGSRGFF
cdr3_nt: TGTGCCAGCAGCTTAGCGCTAAGGACTAGCGGGAGTCGGGGGTTCTTC
j_call: TRBJ2-1
clone_size: few
d_call: TRBD2
v_call: TRBV7-2

cdr3_aa: CATSRDRLAGESEQFF
cdr3_nt: TGTGCCACCAGCAGAGATAGGCTAGCGGGAGAGAGTGAGCAGTTCTTC
j_call: TRBJ2-1
clone_size: few
d_call: TRBD2
v_call: TRBV15

cdr3_aa: CASSRVAVGGVTEAFF
cdr3_nt: TGTGCCAGCAGTCGGGTAGCCGTGGGTGGGGTCACTGAAGCTTTCTTT
j_call: TRBJ1-1
clone_size: few
d_call: NA
v_call: TRBV6-6

cdr3_aa: CASSFLGDTGELFF
cdr3_nt: TGTGCCAGCAGCTTTCTAGGGGACACCGGGGAGCTGTTTTTT
j_call: TRBJ2-2
clone_size: NA
d_call: NA
v_call: TRBV7-2

cdr3_aa: CASSYPKQGLQAGANVLTF
cdr3_nt: TGTGCCAGCAGTTACCCCAAACAGGGGTTACAAGCTGGGGCCAACGTCCTGACTTTC
j_call: TRBJ2-6
clone_size: few
d_call: TRBD1
v_call: TRBV6-6

cdr3_aa: CASSATSGGLRGYEQYF
cdr3_nt: TGTGCCAGCAGCGCGACTAGCGGGGGACTGAGGGGCTACGAGCAGTACTTC
j_call: TRBJ2-7
clone_size: NA
d_call: TRBD2
v_call: TRBV3-1

cdr3_aa: CASKVGSGGATNEKLFF
cdr3_nt: TGTGCCAGCAAGGTCGGATCTGGAGGAGCAACTAATGAAAAACTGTTTTTT
j_call: TRBJ1-4
clone_size: few
d_call: NA
v_call: TRBV6-1

cdr3_aa: CASSPEASTDTQYF
cdr3_nt: TGTGCCAGCAGCCCGGAAGCTAGCACAGATACGCAGTATTTT
j_call: TRBJ2-3
clone_size: few
d_call: NA
v_call: TRBV12-3/TRBV12-4

cdr3_aa: CASSSADRGRGRAYNEQFF
cdr3_nt: TGTGCCAGCAGCTCGGCGGACAGGGGGCGTGGGAGGGCCTACAATGAGCAGTTCTTC
j_call: TRBJ2-1
clone_size: few
d_call: TRBD1
v_call: TRBV7-6

cdr3_aa: CASSRDGSYEQYF
cdr3_nt: TGTGCCAGCAGTCGGGACGGGAGCTACGAGCAGTACTTC
j_call: TRBJ2-7
clone_size: many
d_call: NA
v_call: TRBV6-2/TRBV6-3

cdr3_aa: CASSLGGVDTGELFF
cdr3_nt: TGTGCCAGCAGTTTGGGAGGGGTCGACACCGGGGAGCTGTTTTTT
j_call: TRBJ2-2
clone_size: NA
d_call: TRBD2
v_call: TRBV28

cdr3_aa: CASSFRIRDPLSYTF
cdr3_nt: TGTGCCAGCAGTTTTAGGATTCGGGACCCTCTAAGCTACACCTTC
j_call: TRBJ1-2
clone_size: NA
d_call: NA
v_call: TRBV27

cdr3_aa: CASAEIQSSGNTIYF
cdr3_nt: TGTGCCAGCGCCGAGATACAGAGCTCTGGAAACACCATATATTTT
j_call: TRBJ1-3
clone_size: few
d_call: NA
v_call: TRBV6-1

cdr3_aa: CASSPRAGESVPFF
cdr3_nt: TGTGCCAGCAGCCCTCGCGCAGGGGAGTCGGTTCCTTTCTTT
j_call: TRBJ1-1
clone_size: many
d_call: NA
v_call: TRBV7-2

cdr3_aa: CASSLGPLVYEQYF
cdr3_nt: TGTGCCAGCAGTTTAGGGCCCCTCGTCTACGAGCAGTACTTC
j_call: TRBJ2-7
clone_size: NA
d_call: NA
v_call: TRBV12-3/TRBV12-4

cdr3_aa: CASSPDRTPHGYTF
cdr3_nt: TGTGCCAGCAGCCCGGACAGGACACCCCATGGCTACACCTTC
j_call: TRBJ1-2
clone_size: NA
d_call: TRBD1
v_call: TRBV5-4

cdr3_aa: CASSTGTLGANVLTF
cdr3_nt: TGTGCCAGCAGCACGGGGACTCTGGGGGCCAACGTCCTGACTTTC
j_call: TRBJ2-6
clone_size: many
d_call: NA
v_call: TRBV11-3

cdr3_aa: CASSRQGGWYSNQPQHF
cdr3_nt: TGTGCCAGCTCCAGACAGGGGGGTTGGTATAGCAATCAGCCCCAGCATTTT
j_call: TRBJ1-5
clone_size: NA
d_call: TRBD1
v_call: TRBV19

cdr3_aa: CASSHAELSYEQYF
cdr3_nt: TGTGCCAGCAGCCACGCGGAGTTAAGCTACGAGCAGTACTTC
j_call: TRBJ2-7
clone_size: NA
d_call: NA
v_call: TRBV3-1

cdr3_aa: CASSLQGEVDTQYF
cdr3_nt: TGTGCCAGCAGTTTACAGGGGGAGGTAGATACGCAGTATTTT
j_call: TRBJ2-3
clone_size: NA
d_call: NA
v_call: TRBV27

cdr3_aa: CASSPLTGGLHQPQHF
cdr3_nt: TGTGCCAGCAGTCCGTTGACAGGGGGCTTGCATCAGCCCCAGCATTTT
j_call: TRBJ1-5
clone_size: once
d_call: TRBD1
v_call: TRBV28

cdr3_aa: CASSPRDRGYEQYF
cdr3_nt: TGTGCCAGCAGCCCCCGGGACAGGGGCTACGAGCAGTACTTC
j_call: TRBJ2-7
clone_size: many
d_call: TRBD1
v_call: TRBV7-9

cdr3_aa: CASRKIPGLGTTDTQYF
cdr3_nt: TGTGCCAGCAGGAAGATACCGGGACTAGGGACCACAGATACGCAGTATTTT
j_call: TRBJ2-3
clone_size: NA
d_call: TRBD2
v_call: TRBV2

cdr3_aa: CATSVAGYYGYTF
cdr3_nt: TGTGCCACCTCCGTGGCGGGATACTATGGCTACACCTTC
j_call: TRBJ1-2
clone_size: many
d_call: NA
v_call: TRBV12-3/TRBV12-4

cdr3_aa: CASSKPGKGANVLTF
cdr3_nt: TGTGCCAGCAGTAAACCAGGGAAGGGGGCCAACGTCCTGACTTTC
j_call: TRBJ2-6
clone_size: few
d_call: NA
v_call: TRBV6-2/TRBV6-3

cdr3_aa: CASSFTRGTVFTDTQYF
cdr3_nt: TGCGCCAGCAGCTTCACCCGTGGGACAGTCTTCACAGATACGCAGTATTTT
j_call: TRBJ2-3
clone_size: few
d_call: TRBD1
v_call: TRBV5-1

cdr3_aa: CATSRDSSRFSYEQYF
cdr3_nt: TGTGCCACCAGCAGAGATTCATCCAGATTTTCCTACGAGCAGTACTTC
j_call: TRBJ2-7
clone_size: NA
d_call: NA
v_call: TRBV15

cdr3_aa: CASSQEGGGANTEAFF
cdr3_nt: TGTGCCAGCAGCCAAGAAGGCGGGGGAGCGAACACTGAAGCTTTCTTT
j_call: TRBJ1-1
clone_size: NA
d_call: NA
v_call: TRBV3-1

cdr3_aa: CASSPGQGAMETQYF
cdr3_nt: TGTGCCAGCAGCCCCGGACAGGGGGCGATGGAGACCCAGTACTTC
j_call: TRBJ2-5
clone_size: once
d_call: TRBD1
v_call: TRBV7-3

cdr3_aa: CASGKVRGKTEAFF
cdr3_nt: TGTGCCAGCGGTAAGGTCAGGGGAAAAACTGAAGCTTTCTTT
j_call: TRBJ1-1
clone_size: NA
d_call: NA
v_call: TRBV6-5

cdr3_aa: CASSSDRGRNTIYF
cdr3_nt: TGTGCCAGCAGTTCCGACAGGGGCAGAAACACCATATATTTT
j_call: TRBJ1-3
clone_size: NA
d_call: TRBD1
v_call: TRBV12-3/TRBV12-4

cdr3_aa: CASSLLNRGARETQYF
cdr3_nt: TGTGCCAGCAGCTTGTTGAACAGGGGGGCCCGGGAGACCCAGTACTTC
j_call: TRBJ2-5
clone_size: few
d_call: TRBD1
v_call: TRBV7-9

cdr3_aa: CASRTGTGEFGTDTQYF
cdr3_nt: TGTGCCAGCAGAACCGGGACAGGGGAATTCGGCACAGATACGCAGTATTTT
j_call: TRBJ2-3
clone_size: NA
d_call: TRBD1
v_call: TRBV27

cdr3_aa: CASSQGGANVLTF
cdr3_nt: TGCGCCAGCAGCCAGGGTGGGGCCAACGTCCTGACTTTC
j_call: TRBJ2-6
clone_size: few
d_call: NA
v_call: TRBV4-1

cdr3_aa: CASSLEGTWRNTIYF
cdr3_nt: TGTGCCAGCAGCTTAGAGGGGACCTGGCGGAACACCATATATTTT
j_call: TRBJ1-3
clone_size: NA
d_call: NA
v_call: TRBV11-2

cdr3_aa: CASSILSSGSYEQYF
cdr3_nt: TGTGCCAGTAGTATTCTATCGTCTGGCTCCTACGAGCAGTACTTC
j_call: TRBJ2-7
clone_size: NA
d_call: NA
v_call: TRBV19

cdr3_aa: CASSLVRGGSGNTIYF
cdr3_nt: TGTGCCAGCAGCTTAGTACGGGGGGGCTCTGGAAACACCATATATTTT
j_call: TRBJ1-3
clone_size: NA
d_call: NA
v_call: TRBV11-2

cdr3_aa: CASSYGTGNSPLHF
cdr3_nt: TGTGCCAGCAGTTACGGGACAGGGAATTCACCCCTCCACTTT
j_call: TRBJ1-6
clone_size: few
d_call: TRBD1
v_call: TRBV6-5

cdr3_aa: CASSLSRQGVYEQYF
cdr3_nt: TGTGCCAGCAGTTTATCCCGGCAGGGGGTCTACGAGCAGTACTTC
j_call: TRBJ2-7
clone_size: few
d_call: TRBD1
v_call: TRBV27